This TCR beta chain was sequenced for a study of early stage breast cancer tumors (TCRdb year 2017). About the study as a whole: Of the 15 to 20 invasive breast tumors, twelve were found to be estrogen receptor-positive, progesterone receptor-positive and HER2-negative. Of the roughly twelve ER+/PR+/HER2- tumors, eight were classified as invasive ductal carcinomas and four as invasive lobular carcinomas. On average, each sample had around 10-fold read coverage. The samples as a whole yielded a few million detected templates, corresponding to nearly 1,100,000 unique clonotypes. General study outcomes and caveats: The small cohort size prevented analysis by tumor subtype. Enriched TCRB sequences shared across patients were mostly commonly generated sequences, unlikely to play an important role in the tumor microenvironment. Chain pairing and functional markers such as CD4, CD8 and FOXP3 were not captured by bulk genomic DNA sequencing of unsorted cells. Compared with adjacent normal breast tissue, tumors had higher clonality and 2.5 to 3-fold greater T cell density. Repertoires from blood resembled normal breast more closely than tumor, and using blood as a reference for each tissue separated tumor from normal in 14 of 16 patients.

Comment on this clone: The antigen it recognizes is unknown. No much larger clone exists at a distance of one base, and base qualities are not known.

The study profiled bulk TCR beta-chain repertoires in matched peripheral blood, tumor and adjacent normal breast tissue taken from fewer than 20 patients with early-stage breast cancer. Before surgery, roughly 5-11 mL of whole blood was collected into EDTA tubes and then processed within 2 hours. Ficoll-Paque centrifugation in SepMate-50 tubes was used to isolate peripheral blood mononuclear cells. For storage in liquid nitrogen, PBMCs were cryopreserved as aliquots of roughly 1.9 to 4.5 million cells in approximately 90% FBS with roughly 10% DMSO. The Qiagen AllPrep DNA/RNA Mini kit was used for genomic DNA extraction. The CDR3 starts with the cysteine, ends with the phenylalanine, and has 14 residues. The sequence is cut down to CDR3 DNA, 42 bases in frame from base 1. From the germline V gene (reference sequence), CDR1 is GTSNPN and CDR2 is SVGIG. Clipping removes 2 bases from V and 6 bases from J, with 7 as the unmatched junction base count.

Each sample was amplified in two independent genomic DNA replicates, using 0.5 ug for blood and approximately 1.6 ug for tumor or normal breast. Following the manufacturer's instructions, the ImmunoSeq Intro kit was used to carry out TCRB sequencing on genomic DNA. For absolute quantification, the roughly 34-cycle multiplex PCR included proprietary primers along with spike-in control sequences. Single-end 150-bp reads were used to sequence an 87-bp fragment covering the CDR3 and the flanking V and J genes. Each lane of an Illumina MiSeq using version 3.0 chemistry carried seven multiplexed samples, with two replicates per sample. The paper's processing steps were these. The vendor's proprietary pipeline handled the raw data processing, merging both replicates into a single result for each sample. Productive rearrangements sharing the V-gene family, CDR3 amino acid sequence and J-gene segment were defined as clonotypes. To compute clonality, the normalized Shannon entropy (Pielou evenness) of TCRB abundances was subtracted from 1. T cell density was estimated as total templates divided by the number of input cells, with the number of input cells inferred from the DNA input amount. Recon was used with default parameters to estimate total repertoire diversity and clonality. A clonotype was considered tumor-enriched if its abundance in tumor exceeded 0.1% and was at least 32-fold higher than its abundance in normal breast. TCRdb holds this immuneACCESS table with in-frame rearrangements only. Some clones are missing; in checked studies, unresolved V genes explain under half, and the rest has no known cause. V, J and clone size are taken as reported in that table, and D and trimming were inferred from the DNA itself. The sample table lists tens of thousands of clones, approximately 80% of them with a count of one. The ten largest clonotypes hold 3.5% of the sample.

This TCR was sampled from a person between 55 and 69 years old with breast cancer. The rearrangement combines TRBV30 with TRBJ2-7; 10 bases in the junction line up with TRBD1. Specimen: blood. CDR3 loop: CAWSRTGGGIEQYF. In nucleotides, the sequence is TGTGCCTGGAGTAGGACAGGGGGGGGTATCGAGCAGTACTTC.